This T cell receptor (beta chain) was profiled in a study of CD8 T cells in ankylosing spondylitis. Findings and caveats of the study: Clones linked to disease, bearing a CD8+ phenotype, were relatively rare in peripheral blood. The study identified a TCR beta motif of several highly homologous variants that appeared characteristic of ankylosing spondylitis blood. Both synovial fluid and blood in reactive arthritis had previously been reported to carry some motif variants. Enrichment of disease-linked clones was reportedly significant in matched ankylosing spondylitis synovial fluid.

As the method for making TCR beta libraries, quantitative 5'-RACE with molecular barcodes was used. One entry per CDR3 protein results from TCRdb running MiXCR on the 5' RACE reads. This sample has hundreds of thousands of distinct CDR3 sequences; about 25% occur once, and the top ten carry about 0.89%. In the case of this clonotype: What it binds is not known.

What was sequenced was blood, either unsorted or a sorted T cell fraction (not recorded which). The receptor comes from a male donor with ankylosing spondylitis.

The DNA for the CDR3 is TGTGCCACCAGTGGGGGGCTCCTCTCCTACAATGAGCAGTTCTTC. The encoded protein is CATSGGLLSYNEQFF. V is TRBV24-1 and J is TRBJ2-1, with D tentatively TRBD1 (6 bases). V shed 5 bases and J shed 0 bases, with 10 bases lying between them. This CDR3 region has 15 residues. The germline gives CDR1 KGHDR, CDR2 SFDVKD.